Included here is one T cell receptor (beta chain) sequence, with context. Authors' data handling: Reference gene primers were amplified, and this amplification served to estimate nucleated cell counts. Produced via immunoSEQ multiplex PCR; TCRdb's table is partial and in-frame only. V and J calls plus clone size are reproduced from that table; the DNA served to infer D and trimming. This table holds roughly 340,000 clones, 80% to 90% found once. The sample is drawn from a study of blood T cell repertoires in COVID-19. Study at large: Samples representing acute and convalescent COVID-19 were sourced from the United States, Italy and Spain.

Germline CDR1 is LGHNA and CDR2 is YSLEER. This CDR3 comprises 13 residues. Trimming removed 5 bases at V and 5 bases at J, with 12 bases between. Followed over time, Seattle patients had been enrolled while infection was active. The sequenced sample was peripheral blood. The TCR was taken from a woman younger than 45 with COVID-19, enrolled during active disease. V gene TRBV4-3 combines with J gene TRBJ1-2; maybe TRBD1 (5 bases). The CDR3 DNA reads as TGCGCCAGCAGCTGGGGGAGGGATTATGGCTACACCTTC. It specifies CASSWGRDYGYTF.